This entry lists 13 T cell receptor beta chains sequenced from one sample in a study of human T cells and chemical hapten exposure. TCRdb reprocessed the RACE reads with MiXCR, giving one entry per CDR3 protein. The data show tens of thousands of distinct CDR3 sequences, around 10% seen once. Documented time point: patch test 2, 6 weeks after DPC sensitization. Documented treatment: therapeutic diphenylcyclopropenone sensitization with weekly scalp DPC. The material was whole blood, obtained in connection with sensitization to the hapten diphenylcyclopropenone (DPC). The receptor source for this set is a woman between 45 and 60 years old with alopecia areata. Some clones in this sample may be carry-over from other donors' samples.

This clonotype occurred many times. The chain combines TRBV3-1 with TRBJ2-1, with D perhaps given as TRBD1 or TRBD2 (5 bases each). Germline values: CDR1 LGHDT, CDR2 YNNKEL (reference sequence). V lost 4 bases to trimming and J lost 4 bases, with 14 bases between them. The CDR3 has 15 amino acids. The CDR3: CASSPAGGVYNEQFF. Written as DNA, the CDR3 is TGTGCCAGCAGCCCGGCTGGGGGAGTATACAATGAGCAGTTCTTC.

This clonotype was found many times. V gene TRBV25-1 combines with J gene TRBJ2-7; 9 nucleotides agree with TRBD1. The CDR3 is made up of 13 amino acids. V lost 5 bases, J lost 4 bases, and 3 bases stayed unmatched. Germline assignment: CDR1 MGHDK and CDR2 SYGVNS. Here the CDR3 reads CASSLGQGYEQYF. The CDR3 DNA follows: TGTGCCAGCAGTCTGGGACAGGGTTACGAGCAGTACTTC.

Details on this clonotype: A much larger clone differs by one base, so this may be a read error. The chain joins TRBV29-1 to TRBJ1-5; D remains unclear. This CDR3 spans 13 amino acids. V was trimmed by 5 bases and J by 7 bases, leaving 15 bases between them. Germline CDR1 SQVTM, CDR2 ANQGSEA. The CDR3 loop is CSVLLKGGQPQHF. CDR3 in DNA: TGCAGCGTTTTACTCAAGGGAGGACAGCCCCAGCATTTT.

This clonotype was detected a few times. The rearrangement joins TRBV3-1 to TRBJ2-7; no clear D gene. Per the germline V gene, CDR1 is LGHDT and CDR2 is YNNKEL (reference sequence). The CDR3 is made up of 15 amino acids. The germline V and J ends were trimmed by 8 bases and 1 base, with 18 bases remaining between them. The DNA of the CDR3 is TGTGCCAGCTCCGGCTCGGCAGATAAATCCTACGAGCAGTACTTC. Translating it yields CASSGSADKSYEQYF.

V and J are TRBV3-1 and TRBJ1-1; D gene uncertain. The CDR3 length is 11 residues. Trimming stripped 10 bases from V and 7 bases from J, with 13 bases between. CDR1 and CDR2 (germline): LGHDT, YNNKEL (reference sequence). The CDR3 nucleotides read TGTGCCACCTTTCGACGGGGTGAAGCTTTCTTT. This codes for CATFRRGEAFF.

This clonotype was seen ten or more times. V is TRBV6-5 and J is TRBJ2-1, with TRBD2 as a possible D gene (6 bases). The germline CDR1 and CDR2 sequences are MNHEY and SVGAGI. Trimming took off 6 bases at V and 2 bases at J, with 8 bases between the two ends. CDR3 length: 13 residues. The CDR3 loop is CASRSGAYNEQFF. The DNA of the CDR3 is TGTGCCAGCAGGTCGGGAGCCTACAATGAGCAGTTCTTC.

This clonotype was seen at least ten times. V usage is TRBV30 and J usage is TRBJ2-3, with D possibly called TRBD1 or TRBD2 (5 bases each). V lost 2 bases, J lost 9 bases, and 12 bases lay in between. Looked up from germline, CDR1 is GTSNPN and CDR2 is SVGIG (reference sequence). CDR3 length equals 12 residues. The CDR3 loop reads CAWSIGTGTQYF. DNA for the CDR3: TGTGCCTGGAGTATCGGGACGGGCACGCAGTATTTT.

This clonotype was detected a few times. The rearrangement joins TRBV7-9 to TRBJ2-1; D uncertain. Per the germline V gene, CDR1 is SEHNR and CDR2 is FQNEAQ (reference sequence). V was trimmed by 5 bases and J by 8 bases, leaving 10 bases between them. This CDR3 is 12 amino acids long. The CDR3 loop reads CASSARLDEQFF. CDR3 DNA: TGTGCCAGCAGCGCCCGGTTGGATGAGCAGTTCTTC.

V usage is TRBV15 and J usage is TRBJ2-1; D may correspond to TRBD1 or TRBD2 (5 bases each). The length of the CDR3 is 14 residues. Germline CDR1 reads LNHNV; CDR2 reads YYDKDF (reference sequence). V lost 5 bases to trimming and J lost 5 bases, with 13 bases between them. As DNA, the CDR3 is TGTGCCACCAGCGGCCGGGACGGACACAATGAGCAGTTCTTC. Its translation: CATSGRDGHNEQFF.

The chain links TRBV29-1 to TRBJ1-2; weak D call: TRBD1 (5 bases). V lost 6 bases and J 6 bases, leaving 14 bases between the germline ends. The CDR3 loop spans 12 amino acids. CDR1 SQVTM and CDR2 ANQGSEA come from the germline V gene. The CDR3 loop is CSVVRGRDGYTF. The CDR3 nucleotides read TGCAGCGTGGTAAGGGGTCGCGATGGCTACACCTTC.

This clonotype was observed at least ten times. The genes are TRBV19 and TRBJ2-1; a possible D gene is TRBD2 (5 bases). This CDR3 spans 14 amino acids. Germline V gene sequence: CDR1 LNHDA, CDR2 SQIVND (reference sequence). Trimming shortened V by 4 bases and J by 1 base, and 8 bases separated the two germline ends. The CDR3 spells CASSTTGSYNEQFF. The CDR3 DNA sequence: TGTGCCAGTAGTACAACGGGATCCTACAATGAGCAGTTCTTC.

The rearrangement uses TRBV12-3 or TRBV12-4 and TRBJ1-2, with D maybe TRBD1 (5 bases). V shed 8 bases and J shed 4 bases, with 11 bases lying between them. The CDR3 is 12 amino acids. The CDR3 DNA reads TGTGCCAGCGCAGGACACCTCTATGGCTACACCTTC. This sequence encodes CASAGHLYGYTF.

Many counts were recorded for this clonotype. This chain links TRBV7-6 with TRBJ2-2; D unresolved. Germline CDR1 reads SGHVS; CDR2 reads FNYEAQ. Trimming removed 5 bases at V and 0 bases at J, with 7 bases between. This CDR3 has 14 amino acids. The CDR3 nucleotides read TGTGCCAGCAGCCCACGAACGAACACCGGGGAGCTGTTTTTT. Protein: CASSPRTNTGELFF. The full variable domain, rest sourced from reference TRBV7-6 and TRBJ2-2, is GAGVSQSPRYKVTKRGQDVALRCDPISGHVSLYWYRQALGQGPEFLTYFNYEAQQDKSGLPNDRFSAERPEGSISTLTIQRTEQRDSAMYRCASSPRTNTGELFFGEGSRLTVL.